The T cell receptor beta chain described here comes from a study of regulatory T cells in long-lasting Graves disease. Time point reported: newly diagnosed GD, antithyroid drugs for less than 3 months. RNA from PBMCs was the source of the TCR library. Arm-PCR of CDR3 regions with iRepertoire HTBI primers generated TCR beta libraries. TCRdb reprocessed the multiplex PCR reads via MiXCR and lists one record per CDR3 protein. The data hold 500,000 to 700,000 distinct CDR3 sequences, with approximately 15% observed a single time. Germline V gene lookup returns CDR1 ENHRY and CDR2 SYGVKD. The CDR3 is 15 residues long. V lost 6 bases and J lost 6, with 21 bases in between. This clonotype has just a few counts. This same sample was also part of a study on T cells in Graves' hyperthyroidism and ophthalmopathy.

The clonotype was recovered from a woman aged 25 to 39 with Graves disease. The sample here was peripheral blood mononuclear cells (PBMCs), taken at new diagnosis, from a patient treated with antithyroid drugs. This rearrangement joins TRBV10-3 to TRBJ2-7; D might be TRBD1 or TRBD2, each matching 5 bases. CDR3 DNA: TGTGCCATCAGCCGCGACGACAGCCCGGGGAGCGAGCAGTACTTC. This gives the protein CAISRDDSPGSEQYF.